What follows are 26 T cell receptor beta chains derived from one specimen sequenced in a study of shared clonotypes between healthy human individuals (TCRdb year 2020). The library was obtained by the immunoSEQ multiplex PCR assay. Held by TCRdb, this immuneACCESS table contains in-frame sequences only and omits some clones. Under half of the omission traces to an unresolved V gene where checked; the cause of the rest is unknown. Recorded for this sample are under 1 million clones; 96% of them occurred a single time. The leading ten clones occupy less than 0.25% of the sample. CD8 naive samples consisted of CD45RO-negative cells that were positively selected for CCR7, yielding a CD45RA+CCR7+ population without TemRA cells. Sequenced material: naive CD8+ T cells sorted from blood. The cell subset or site label, read with the paper, signifies: CD45RA+CCR7+. The receptors derive from a man younger than 40 in good health.

This sequence joins TRBV7-9 and TRBJ2-7, with TRBD1 identical over 7 bases. The CDR3 has 16 residues. Germline assignment: CDR1 SEHNR and CDR2 FQNEAQ (reference sequence). The J segment lost 0 bases and the V segment lost 5 bases, leaving 10 bases of the junction unmatched. CDR3 DNA sequence: TGTGCCAGCAGCCCCGAACAGGGGACGCGCTCCTACGAGCAGTACTTC. Its translation: CASSPEQGTRSYEQYF.

The V call is TRBV27, the J call TRBJ2-7; D might be TRBD1 or TRBD2, each matching 6 bases. CDR3 length: 15 amino acids. Trimming removed 3 bases from V and 3 bases from J, with 15 bases in between. Per the germline V gene, CDR1 is MNHEY and CDR2 is SMNVEV (reference sequence). Here the CDR3 DNA reads TGTGCCAGCAGTTTCCTGAGAGGGGGGATCTACGAGCAGTACTTC. It encodes CASSFLRGGIYEQYF.

This chain connects TRBV7-9 to TRBJ2-2; D unresolved. Trimming took 6 bases from V and 8 from J, leaving 7 bases between them. CDR1 is SEHNR and CDR2 is FQNEAQ in the germline V gene (reference sequence). The CDR3 consists of 11 residues. CDR3 nucleotides: TGTGCCAGCAGTACCCTGGGGGAGCTGTTTTTT. It encodes CASSTLGELFF.

The V call is TRBV28, the J call TRBJ2-7, with 15 bases identical to TRBD2. Per the germline V gene, CDR1 is MDHEN and CDR2 is SYDVKM. The CDR3 has 15 residues. DNA for the CDR3: TGTGATGGACTAGCGGGAGGGAGATTTGACTACGAGCAGTACTTC. It is translated as CDGLAGGRFDYEQYF.

The chain couples TRBV28 to TRBJ2-7; 10 bases are a match to TRBD2. CDR1 MDHEN and CDR2 SYDVKM come from the germline V gene. Trimming cost V 7 bases and J 4 bases; bases outside gene matches: 4. This CDR3 comprises 13 residues. The CDR3 region is CASTIAGGYEQYF. DNA for the CDR3: TGTGCCAGCACCATAGCGGGAGGTTACGAGCAGTACTTC.

CDR3 sequence: CASSPPPYNEQFF. CDR3 in DNA: TGTGCCAGCAGCCCTCCCCCCTACAATGAGCAGTTCTTC. The chain uses TRBV7-9 and TRBJ2-1; D unclear. CDR1 and CDR2 from the germline V gene are SEHNR and FQNEAQ (reference sequence). This CDR3 has 13 residues. The ends were cut back, 5 bases at V and 2 bases at J, with 7 bases in the middle.

The rearrangement links TRBV5-5 to TRBJ2-5, with D unresolved. Deletions cut 4 bases from V and 1 base from J, with 14 bases between. The germline CDR1 and CDR2 sequences are SGHKS and YYEKEE (reference sequence). This CDR3 contains 15 residues. The CDR3 is CASSPSSRSQETQYF. The CDR3 bases are TGTGCCAGCAGCCCATCGAGTAGGAGCCAAGAGACCCAGTACTTC. The full variable domain, in which reference TRBV5-5 and TRBJ2-5 provide the parts outside the CDR3, is DAGVTQSPTHLIKTRGQQVTLRCSPISGHKSVSWYQQVLGQGPQFIFQYYEKEERGRGNFPDRFSARQFPNYSSELNVNALLLGDSALYLCASSPSSRSQETQYFGPGTRLLVL.

A remark on this clone: This may come from a read error, since a much larger clone is one base off. The same CDR3 is also encoded by other DNA sequences in this sample. The chain combines TRBV7-9 with TRBJ2-5; D is perhaps TRBD2 (5 bases). CDR1 SEHNR and CDR2 FQNEAQ come from the germline V gene (reference sequence). This CDR3 comprises 14 residues. Trimming removed 7 bases from V and 0 bases from J, with 12 bases in between. The CDR3 is CASTGLANQETQYF. CDR3 nucleotide sequence: TGTGCCAGCACCGGATTAGCGAACCAAGAGACCCAGTACTTC.

V usage is TRBV9 and J usage is TRBJ1-2; TRBD1 matches at 7 bases. This CDR3 has 19 amino acids. V lost 3 bases to trimming and J lost 8 bases; unmatched junction nucleotides: 25. Per the germline V gene, CDR1 is SGDLS and CDR2 is YYNGEE. CDR3 loop: CASSGGVMGQSVRPRGYTF. CDR3 nucleotides: TGTGCCAGCAGCGGAGGGGTAATGGGACAGAGCGTACGTCCGAGGGGCTACACCTTC.

The chain combines TRBV29-1 with TRBJ2-1, with D uncertain. The V end was cut by 4 bases, the J end by 1 base, with 11 bases between. The CDR3 sequence is 14 residues long. Germline lookup yields CDR1 SQVTM and CDR2 ANQGSEA. The CDR3 DNA follows: TGCAGCGTTGGTTCTGGAGTTTCCTACAATGAGCAGTTCTTC. This codes for CSVGSGVSYNEQFF.

The rearrangement joins TRBV7-9 to TRBJ2-7; tentative D call: TRBD2 (6 bases). Germline V gives CDR1 SEHNR, CDR2 FQNEAQ (reference sequence). The germline V and J ends were trimmed by 4 bases and 1 base, with 14 bases remaining between them. This CDR3 has 15 amino acids. The CDR3 DNA follows: TGTGCCAGCAGCTCGATGAGGGGAGGATCCTACGAGCAGTACTTC. Its translation is CASSSMRGGSYEQYF.

The chain has TRBV6-5 and TRBJ2-7; 12 bases are shared with TRBD2. The CDR3 has 13 amino acids. Trimming took 10 bases from V and 6 from J; bases not matched to a gene: 7. In germline, CDR1 is MNHEY, CDR2 SVGAGI. The DNA for the CDR3 is TGTGCCACCCAGACTAGCGGGAGTTCCGAGCAGTACTTC. Amino acid sequence: CATQTSGSSEQYF.

The chain couples TRBV27 to TRBJ2-7; 10 positions match TRBD2. The germline gives CDR1 MNHEY, CDR2 SMNVEV (reference sequence). The CDR3 totals 17 residues. Trimming removed 5 bases from V and 5 bases from J; junction bases left unmatched: 15. The CDR3 region has the DNA TGTGCCAGCAGTCTCTGGGGTCCAAGCGGGAGGGCCCACGAGCAGTACTTC. Protein: CASSLWGPSGRAHEQYF.

The rearrangement joins TRBV27 to TRBJ1-5; D may be TRBD1 (5 bases). V lost 8 bases, J lost 7 bases, and 12 bases lay in between. Germline assignment: CDR1 MNHEY and CDR2 SMNVEV (reference sequence). The CDR3 has 12 residues. CDR3 DNA: TGTGCCAGCCGGGGCGCGGGGCAGCCCCAGCATTTT. Residues: CASRGAGQPQHF.

The chain uses TRBV7-9 and TRBJ2-2; a weak D match, TRBD2 (6 bases). The germline CDR1 and CDR2 sequences are SEHNR and FQNEAQ (reference sequence). Trimming took 6 bases from V and 4 from J, leaving 15 bases between them. The CDR3 covers 15 residues. This chain's CDR3 is CASRPTSSTTGELFF. DNA for the CDR3: TGTGCCAGCAGACCCACTAGCTCGACCACCGGGGAGCTGTTTTTT.

V is TRBV27 and J is TRBJ2-1; 8 bases match TRBD2. With 6 bases clipped from V and 2 bases from J, the junction kept 6 bases outside the gene matches. Germline V gives CDR1 MNHEY, CDR2 SMNVEV (reference sequence). The CDR3 has 15 residues. CDR3 sequence reads: CASRRSGRAYNEQFF. CDR3 sequence (DNA): TGTGCCAGCAGACGATCCGGGAGGGCCTACAATGAGCAGTTCTTC.

V gene TRBV11-2 combines with J gene TRBJ2-7; 9 bases agree with TRBD2. This CDR3 spans 16 amino acids. After removal of 1 base from V and 3 bases from J, the junction contained 7 bases not matched to a gene. Germline values: CDR1 SGHAT, CDR2 FQNNGV. The CDR3: CASSLGGGRALYEQYF. CDR3 in DNA: TGTGCCAGCAGCTTAGGTGGCGGGAGGGCCCTCTACGAGCAGTACTTC.

This clone was counted once. Other nucleotide sequences from this sample produce the same CDR3. The V and J genes are TRBV9 and TRBJ1-2, with a possible D match to TRBD1 (6 bases). The CDR3 sequence is 12 residues long. V dropped 5 bases and J dropped 5 bases, with 10 bases sitting between them. Germline loops: CDR1 SGDLS, CDR2 YYNGEE. The CDR3 sequence is CASRDRIYGYTF. DNA of the CDR3: TGTGCCAGCAGGGACAGAATATATGGCTACACCTTC. The full variable domain, completed using reference TRBV9 and TRBJ1-2, is DSGVTQTPKHLITATGQRVTLRCSPRSGDLSVYWYQQSLDQGLQFLIQYYNGEERAKGNILERFSAQQFPDLHSELNLSSLELGDSALYFCASRDRIYGYTFGSGTRLTVV.

This chain uses TRBV2 with TRBJ2-5; D remains unclear. The V gene lost 1 base and the J gene lost 3 bases, with 6 bases spanning the gap. The V gene's germline CDR1 is SNHLY and CDR2 FYNNEI. This CDR3 has 13 residues. In DNA, the CDR3 is TGTGCCAGCAGTGAAGATCCTAAAGAGACCCAGTACTTC. Translation gives CASSEDPKETQYF.

V usage is TRBV7-9 and J usage is TRBJ2-7, with TRBD1 as a possible D gene (7 bases). The CDR3 extends over 15 amino acids. The germline CDR1 and CDR2 sequences are SEHNR and FQNEAQ (reference sequence). V lost 4 bases, J lost 2 bases, and 15 bases lay in between. The CDR3 sequence: CASSYRGTETYEQYF. The CDR3 DNA sequence: TGTGCCAGCAGCTACCGCGGGACAGAGACCTACGAGCAGTACTTC. The full variable domain, rest sourced from reference TRBV7-9 and TRBJ2-7, is DTGVSQNPRHKITKRGQNVTFRCDPISEHNRLYWYRQTLGQGPEFLTYFQNEAQLEKSRLLSDRFSAERPKGSFSTLEIQRTEQGDSAMYLCASSYRGTETYEQYFGPGTRLTVT.

V gene TRBV7-6 combines with J gene TRBJ2-6, with D possibly matching TRBD1 (5 bases). Trimming pared 4 bases from V and 0 bases from J, leaving 13 bases between. Germline values: CDR1 SGHVS, CDR2 FNYEAQ. The length of the CDR3 is 17 residues. This CDR3 is CASSSDRPFSGANVLTF. CDR3 in DNA: TGTGCCAGCAGCTCCGACAGACCATTCTCTGGGGCCAACGTCCTGACTTTC.

The chain is built from TRBV11-2 and TRBJ2-1; D is tentatively TRBD1 or TRBD2 (5 bases each). This CDR3 spans 17 amino acids. The germline CDR1 and CDR2 sequences are SGHAT and FQNNGV. The V end was cut by 11 bases, the J end by 2 bases, with 25 bases between. The CDR3 DNA sequence: TGTGCCTCGTGGGGGACCGGCGATCTGGACCCCTACAATGAGCAGTTCTTC. This sequence encodes CASWGTGDLDPYNEQFF.

As to this clone: Other nucleotide sequences from this sample produce the same CDR3. The chain carries TRBV29-1 and TRBJ1-2; weak D call: TRBD1 (6 bases). CDR1 is SQVTM, CDR2 ANQGSEA, per germline. CDR3 length equals 12 residues. The ends were cut back, 6 bases at V and 3 bases at J, with 11 bases in the middle. CDR3 DNA sequence: TGCAGCGTCGAGGACAGAGACTATGGCTACACCTTC. This gives the protein CSVEDRDYGYTF.

The chain recombines TRBV11-2 with TRBJ1-5, with no clear D. Between the trimmed V and J ends, which lost 1 base and 7 bases, there was a span of 8 bases. The germline V gene has CDR1 SGHAT and CDR2 FQNNGV. The CDR3 extends over 13 amino acids. The CDR3 region is CASSLVSWQPQHF. The CDR3 coding sequence is TGTGCCAGCAGCTTAGTATCTTGGCAGCCCCAGCATTTT. Combining the CDR3 with reference TRBV11-2 and TRBJ1-5 gives the whole variable domain EAGVAQSPRYKIIEKRQSVAFWCNPISGHATLYWYQQILGQGPKLLIQFQNNGVVDDSQLPKDRFSAERLKGVDSTLKIQPAKLEDSAVYLCASSLVSWQPQHFGDGTRLSIL.

Written as DNA, the CDR3 is TGTGCCAGCAGCCCGTGGACAGGTGCTATGGAGCAGTACTTC. Translated: CASSPWTGAMEQYF. The chain links TRBV7-6 to TRBJ2-7; TRBD1 matches 7 bases. This CDR3 has 14 amino acids. V trimming: 5 bases; J trimming: 7 bases; junction bases outside the gene matches: 11. Germline lookup yields CDR1 SGHVS and CDR2 FNYEAQ.

V usage is TRBV4-1 and J usage is TRBJ2-2; no firm D call. Looked up from germline, CDR1 is MGHRA and CDR2 is YSYEKL. The CDR3 length is 14 residues. V was pared by 2 bases and J by 3 bases, with 7 bases between. The DNA of the CDR3 is TGCGCCAGCAGCCAACAAGCCGACACCGGGGAGCTGTTTTTT. It is translated as CASSQQADTGELFF.